Each of the 22 T cell receptor beta chains below was sequenced from the same sample in a study of blood T cell repertoires in COVID-19. Generated by immunoSEQ multiplex PCR, the TCRdb table keeps only in-frame clones and is missing some. The table shows 150,000 to 200,000 clones, with 75% to 85% occurring only once. Sequencing was performed on PBMCs or T cells enriched from blood (not recorded which). The receptor source for this set is a woman aged 45-60 years with acute COVID-19.

In this sample, this clone turned up a few times. The chain is built from TRBV7-9 and TRBJ1-2, with TRBD1 matching 9 bases. CDR1 and CDR2 (germline): SEHNR, FQNEAQ (reference sequence). Losses at the gene ends were 6 bases for V and 3 bases for J; bases not matched to a gene: 5. This CDR3 region has 14 residues. The CDR3 coding sequence is TGTGCCAGCAGGGGGACAGGGAAAGACTATGGCTACACCTTC. Its protein product is CASRGTGKDYGYTF.

J is TRBJ2-5 and V is TRBV7-6, with 8 bases aligning to TRBD1. V dropped 2 bases and J dropped 2; count of bases not matched to a gene: 4. The CDR3 loop spans 15 amino acids. Germline assignment: CDR1 SGHVS and CDR2 FNYEAQ. The CDR3 bases are TGTGCCAGCAGCTTAATGGGACAGGCTCAAGAGACCCAGTACTTC. Residues: CASSLMGQAQETQYF.

This clone was seen a handful of times. The V call is TRBV5-1, the J call TRBJ1-2; no definite D call. The CDR3 loop spans 14 amino acids. Trimming shortened V by 4 bases and J by 3 bases, and 13 bases separated the two germline ends. CDR1 and CDR2 (germline): SGHRS, YFSETQ. The CDR3 sequence: CASSPGAVDYGYTF. The CDR3 region has the DNA TGCGCCAGCAGCCCCGGAGCTGTGGACTATGGCTACACCTTC. The variable domain in full, completed from reference TRBV5-1 and TRBJ1-2, reads KAGVTQTPRYLIKTRGQQVTLSCSPISGHRSVSWYQQTPGQGLQFLFEYFSETQRNKGNFPGRFSGRQFSNSRSEMNVSTLELGDSALYLCASSPGAVDYGYTFGSGTRLTVV.

The chain has TRBV5-1 and TRBJ1-4, with 8 bases identical to TRBD1. The germline V gene has CDR1 SGHRS and CDR2 YFSETQ. The CDR3 is 13 amino acids. V lost 9 bases, J lost 6 bases, and 7 bases stayed unmatched. CDR3 sequence (DNA): TGCGCCACCCGACAGGGGCCGGATGAAAAACTGTTTTTT. Protein product: CATRQGPDEKLFF.

The genes are TRBV29-1 and TRBJ2-5, with 10 bases identical to TRBD2. J lost 1 base, V lost 6 bases, and 2 bases had no gene match. The CDR3 is 13 amino acids. In germline, CDR1 is SQVTM, CDR2 ANQGSEA. The CDR3 DNA reads TGCAGCGTGGGGACTAGCGCCCAAGAGACCCAGTACTTC. It specifies CSVGTSAQETQYF.

The chain links TRBV18 to TRBJ1-4; D is perhaps TRBD1 (5 bases). Trimming removed 6 bases from V and 0 bases from J, with 11 bases in between. This CDR3 is built from 15 residues. From germline, CDR1 is KGHSH and CDR2 LQKENI. The CDR3 region is CASSPGVTTNEKLFF. The CDR3 DNA reads as TGTGCCAGCTCCCCGGGGGTGACAACTAATGAAAAACTGTTTTTT.

The chain links TRBV3-1 (or the pseudogene TRBV3-2) to TRBJ1-1; possible D gene TRBD1, 6 bases. The CDR3 sequence is 16 residues long. Germline V gene sequence: CDR1 LGHDT, CDR2 YNNKEL (reference sequence). V dropped 1 base and J dropped 5 bases, with 17 bases sitting between them. CDR3 DNA: TGTGCCAGCAGCCAAGGGGTGACGGGGGGCGGTACTGAAGCTTTCTTT. Encoded protein: CASSQGVTGGGTEAFF.

The chain uses TRBV7-3 and TRBJ2-3; 8 bases are shared with TRBD2. Trimming took 5 bases from V and 2 from J; bases not matched to a gene: 6. The CDR3 has 15 residues. Germline CDR1 reads SGHTA; CDR2 reads FQGTGA. The CDR3 DNA follows: TGTGCCAGCAGCCCACGGACTAGCTACACAGATACGCAGTATTTT. Residues: CASSPRTSYTDTQYF. Filled out from reference TRBV7-3 and TRBJ2-3, the complete variable domain reads GAGVSQTPSNKVTEKGKYVELRCDPISGHTALYWYRQSLGQGPEFLIYFQGTGAADDSGLPNDRFFAVRPEGSVSTLKIQRTERGDSAVYLCASSPRTSYTDTQYFGPGTRLTVL.

The chain combines TRBV5-4 with TRBJ2-7, with a tentative D call TRBD1 (6 bases). Germline V lookup: CDR1 SGHNT, CDR2 YYREEE (reference sequence). This CDR3 is built from 12 residues. The V end lost 4 bases, the J end lost 6 bases, and 11 bases lay between the germline ends. CDR3 sequence reads: CASSVGGTEQYV. CDR3 bases: TGTGCCAGCAGCGTTGGGGGCACCGAGCAGTACGTC.

The chain couples TRBV2 to TRBJ2-5; D is unclear. The ends were cut back, 7 bases at V and 2 bases at J, with 23 bases in the middle. Germline V gives CDR1 SNHLY, CDR2 FYNNEI. This CDR3 is built from 17 residues. This CDR3 is CASNGLPYQASQETQYF. The CDR3 DNA sequence: TGTGCCAGCAACGGTTTGCCCTACCAGGCCTCTCAAGAGACCCAGTACTTC. Full variable domain (rest looked up from reference TRBV2 and TRBJ2-5): EPEVTQTPSHQVTQMGQEVILRCVPISNHLYFYWYRQILGQKVEFLVSFYNNEISEKSEIFDDQFSVERPDGSNFTLKIRSTKLEDSAMYFCASNGLPYQASQETQYFGPGTRLLVL.

V usage is TRBV13 and J usage is TRBJ1-6; possible D gene TRBD1, 5 bases. Deletions cut 3 bases from V and 8 bases from J, with 17 bases between. Germline V CDR1 and CDR2: PRHDT, FYEKMQ (reference sequence). This CDR3 spans 16 amino acids. The CDR3 protein is CASSLRQKQGDSPLHF. In DNA, the CDR3 is TGTGCCAGCAGCTTGAGACAGAAACAAGGGGATTCACCCCTCCACTTT.

The chain's CDR3 is CASAPDLTNTGELFF. As DNA, the CDR3 is TGTGCCAGCGCGCCCGACTTGACGAACACCGGGGAGCTGTTTTTT. The rearrangement joins TRBV18 to TRBJ2-2; D remains unclear. This CDR3 comprises 15 residues. V was cut by 8 bases and J by 0 bases, with 13 bases left in between. In germline, CDR1 is KGHSH, CDR2 LQKENI.

The rearrangement uses TRBV12-3 or TRBV12-4 and TRBJ2-7; D possibly corresponds to TRBD1 (6 bases). This CDR3 contains 13 residues. V lost 6 bases to trimming and J lost 2 bases, with 11 bases between them. This chain's CDR3 is CASSPGTTYEQYV. The DNA for the CDR3 is TGTGCCAGCAGCCCGGGGACAACCTACGAGCAGTACGTC.

This chain uses TRBV3-1 (or the pseudogene TRBV3-2) with TRBJ2-7; D perhaps matches TRBD1 (6 bases). V was clipped by 1 base and J by 1 base, with 11 bases between them. The CDR3 is 15 residues long. Germline assignment: CDR1 LGHDT and CDR2 YNNKEL (reference sequence). CDR3 sequence reads: CASSQAQGGSYEQYV. CDR3 coding DNA: TGTGCCAGCAGCCAAGCACAGGGCGGGTCCTACGAGCAGTACGTC.

This rearrangement joins TRBV6-4 to TRBJ2-1; TRBD2 aligns across 7 bases. Per the germline V gene, CDR1 is MRHNA and CDR2 is SNTAGT. The CDR3 covers 15 residues. Trimming took 3 bases from V and 5 from J; bases not matched to a gene: 7. The CDR3 protein is CASSEKGDYHNEQFF. CDR3 DNA: TGTGCCAGCAGTGAGAAAGGGGACTACCACAATGAGCAGTTCTTC.

The chain has TRBV21-1 and TRBJ2-2; the D segment call TRBD2 is taken from the table without a DNA check. TRBV21-1 is a known pseudogene. This CDR3 is built from 14 residues. CDR3: CASSGLGGAGELFF. As DNA, the CDR3 is TGTGCCAGCAGCGGACTAGGAGGGGCCGGGGAGCTGTTTTTT.

This clone was recorded a few times. The chain joins TRBV5-8 to TRBJ2-7; TRBD2 aligns across 10 bases. This CDR3 contains 15 residues. J lost 2 bases, V lost 0 bases, and 2 bases had no gene match. Per the germline V gene, CDR1 is SGHTS and CDR2 is YDEGEE. The CDR3 region has the DNA TGTGCCAGCAGCTTGGGGGGGACTAGCGCCTACGAGCAGTACGTC. Its translation: CASSLGGTSAYEQYV.

The rearrangement joins TRBV6-5 to TRBJ2-3; TRBD2 matches at 8 bases. V lost 4 bases, J lost 4 bases, and 10 bases stayed unmatched. The V gene's germline CDR1 is MNHEY and CDR2 SVGAGI. The CDR3 covers 16 residues. The CDR3 coding sequence is TGTGCCAGCAGTTTATTCGGGGGGGCCGGTTCAGATACGCAGTATTTT. Its protein is CASSLFGGAGSDTQYF.

This chain links TRBV7-9 with TRBJ2-1; TRBD2 matches 9 bases. V was pared by 7 bases and J by 9 bases, with 13 bases of the junction left unmatched. CDR1 is SEHNR and CDR2 is FQNEAQ in the germline V gene (reference sequence). CDR3 size: 15 residues. The CDR3 spells CASNGIAGVSAEQFF. For the CDR3, the DNA is TGTGCCAGCAACGGTATAGCGGGGGTTTCGGCTGAGCAGTTCTTC.

The chain combines TRBV6-5 with TRBJ1-4, with 8 bases matching TRBD1. This CDR3 is 15 amino acids long. V lost 5 bases, J lost 5 bases, and 7 bases stayed unmatched. Per the germline V gene, CDR1 is MNHEY and CDR2 is SVGAGI. As DNA, the CDR3 is TGTGCCAGCAGTAGGAAGGGACAGGTGAATGAAAAACTGTTTTTT. Its protein is CASSRKGQVNEKLFF.

The J gene is TRBJ1-6, the V gene TRBV3-1 (or the pseudogene TRBV3-2); D call uncertain. The CDR3 has 16 residues. Trimming removed 2 bases at V and 6 bases at J, with 14 bases between. The germline V gene has CDR1 LGHDT and CDR2 YNNKEL (reference sequence). The CDR3 loop reads CASSQSGGGSNSPLHF. The CDR3 nucleotides are TGTGCCAGCAGCCAAAGCGGCGGTGGGTCTAATTCACCCCTCCACTTT.

The J gene is TRBJ1-2, the V gene TRBV7-9, with 7 positions matching TRBD1. The CDR3 runs 14 residues. Germline-derived CDR1 and CDR2 are SEHNR and FQNEAQ (reference sequence). After removal of 5 bases from V and 6 bases from J, the junction contained 9 bases not matched to a gene. DNA of the CDR3: TGTGCCAGCAGCCCGTCTGACAGGGAGGATGGCTACACCTTC. It translates to CASSPSDREDGYTF.